The table lists the clone carrying this TCR beta chain with many counts. What it binds is unknown. Germline CDR1 reads MDHEN; CDR2 reads SYDVKM. The V and J ends lost 2 bases and 2 bases, in that order; junction bases with no gene match: 18. The CDR3 has 19 amino acids. Hyperthyroidism was newly diagnosed in patients aged 18 to 65 (duration under 2 months). Each diagnosis was grounded in clinical symptoms, serum thyroxine and TRAb, thyroid ultrasound, and orbital computed tomography. This sample is part of a study of T cells in Graves' hyperthyroidism and ophthalmopathy. RNA transcripts provided the source from which TCR beta CDR3 regions were amplified. During a first-round RT-PCR of the TCR CDR3, the HTBI primer set was used. From the multiplex PCR reads, TCRdb called clonotypes with MiXCR, one entry per CDR3 protein. The profile shows around 350,000 distinct CDR3 sequences, about a sixth of them singletons.

Overall study findings and caveats: The model foresaw ophthalmopathy a median about 6.5 months prior to onset.

The V gene is TRBV28, the J gene TRBJ2-7; 7 positions match TRBD2. The sample consisted of blood. This clonotype originated in a woman aged 18-30 years with Graves' hyperthyroidism that later progressed to Graves' ophthalmopathy. The CDR3 DNA reads as TGTGCCAGCAGTTTAAATTGGGCGGGAGCGTCCTCTCCGACCTACGAGCAGTACTTC. It codes for CASSLNWAGASSPTYEQYF. Full variable domain (outside the CDR3, taken from reference TRBV28 and TRBJ2-7): DVKVTQSSRYLVKRTGEKVFLECVQDMDHENMFWYRQDPGLGLRLIYFSYDVKMKEKGDIPEGYSVSREKKERFSLILESASTNQTSMYLCASSLNWAGASSPTYEQYFGPGTRLTVT.